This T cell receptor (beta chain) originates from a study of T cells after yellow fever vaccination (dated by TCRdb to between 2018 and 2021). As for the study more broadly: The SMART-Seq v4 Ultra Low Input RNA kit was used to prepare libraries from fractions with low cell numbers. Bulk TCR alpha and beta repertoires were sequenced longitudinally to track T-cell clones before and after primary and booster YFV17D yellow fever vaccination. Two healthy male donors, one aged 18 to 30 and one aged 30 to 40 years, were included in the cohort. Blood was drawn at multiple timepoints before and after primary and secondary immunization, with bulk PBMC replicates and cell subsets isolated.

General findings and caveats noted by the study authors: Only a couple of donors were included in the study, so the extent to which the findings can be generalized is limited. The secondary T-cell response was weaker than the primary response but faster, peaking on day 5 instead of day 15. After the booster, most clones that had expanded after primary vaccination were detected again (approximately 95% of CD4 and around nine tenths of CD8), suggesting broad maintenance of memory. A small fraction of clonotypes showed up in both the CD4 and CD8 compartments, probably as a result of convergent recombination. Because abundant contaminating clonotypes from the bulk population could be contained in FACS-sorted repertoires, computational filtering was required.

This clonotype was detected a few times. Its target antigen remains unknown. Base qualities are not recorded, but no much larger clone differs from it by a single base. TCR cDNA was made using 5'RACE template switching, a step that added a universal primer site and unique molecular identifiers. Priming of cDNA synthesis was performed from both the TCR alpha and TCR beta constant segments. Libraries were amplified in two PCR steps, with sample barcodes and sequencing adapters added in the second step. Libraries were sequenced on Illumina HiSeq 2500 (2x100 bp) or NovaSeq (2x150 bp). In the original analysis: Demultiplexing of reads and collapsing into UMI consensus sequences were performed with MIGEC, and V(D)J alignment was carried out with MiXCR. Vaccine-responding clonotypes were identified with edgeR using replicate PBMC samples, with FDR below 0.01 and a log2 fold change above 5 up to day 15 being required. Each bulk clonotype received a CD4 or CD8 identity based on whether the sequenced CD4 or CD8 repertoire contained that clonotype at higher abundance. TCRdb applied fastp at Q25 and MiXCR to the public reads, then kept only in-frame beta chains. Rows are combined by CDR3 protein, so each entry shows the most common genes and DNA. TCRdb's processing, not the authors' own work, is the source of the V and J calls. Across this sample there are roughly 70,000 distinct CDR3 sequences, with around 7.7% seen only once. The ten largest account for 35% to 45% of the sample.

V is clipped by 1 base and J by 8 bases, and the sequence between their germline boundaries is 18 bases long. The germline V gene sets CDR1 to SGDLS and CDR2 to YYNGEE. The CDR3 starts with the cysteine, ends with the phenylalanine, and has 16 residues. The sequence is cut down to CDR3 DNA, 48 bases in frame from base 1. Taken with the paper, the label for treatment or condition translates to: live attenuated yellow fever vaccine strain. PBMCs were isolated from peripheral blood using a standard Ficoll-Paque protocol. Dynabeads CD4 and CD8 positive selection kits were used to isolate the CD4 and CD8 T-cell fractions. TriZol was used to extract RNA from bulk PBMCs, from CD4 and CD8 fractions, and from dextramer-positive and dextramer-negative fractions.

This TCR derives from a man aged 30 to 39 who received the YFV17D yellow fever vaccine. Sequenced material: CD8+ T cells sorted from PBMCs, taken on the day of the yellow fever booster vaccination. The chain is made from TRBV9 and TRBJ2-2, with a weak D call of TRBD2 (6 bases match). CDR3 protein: CASSVIAGHEVGELFF. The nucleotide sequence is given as TGTGCCAGCAGCGTAATTGCGGGGCACGAGGTTGGGGAGCTGTTTTTT.